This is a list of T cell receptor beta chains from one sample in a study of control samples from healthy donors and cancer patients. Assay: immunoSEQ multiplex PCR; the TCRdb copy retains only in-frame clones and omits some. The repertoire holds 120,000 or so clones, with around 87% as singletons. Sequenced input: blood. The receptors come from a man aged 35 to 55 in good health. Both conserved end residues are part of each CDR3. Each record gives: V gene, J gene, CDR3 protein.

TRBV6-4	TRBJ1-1	CASSATGGAEAFF
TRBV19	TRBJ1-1	CASRPQGMNTEAFF
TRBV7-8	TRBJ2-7	CASSTEPGHSYEQYF
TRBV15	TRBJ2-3	CATSRKSQGAGDTQYF
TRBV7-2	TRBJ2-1	CASSFTSGTYNEQFF
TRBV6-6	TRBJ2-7	CASSPSGGKFYEQYF
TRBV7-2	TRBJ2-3	CASSPWDRVISGRDTQYF
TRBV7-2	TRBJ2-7	CASSRPGGTYEQYF
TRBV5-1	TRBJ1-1	CASRSTHANTEAFF
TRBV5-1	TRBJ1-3	CASSLKPLEEVLSGNTIYF
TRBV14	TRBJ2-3	CASSHFIDTQYF
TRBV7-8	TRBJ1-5	CASTTWGGFSNQPQHF
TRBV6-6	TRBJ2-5	CASSYDSGGRGETQYF
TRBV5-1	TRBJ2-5	CASKLAGGPTQETQYF
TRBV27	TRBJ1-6	CASSLQGSSYNSPLHF
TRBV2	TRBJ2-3	CASSTSGGAFNTQYF
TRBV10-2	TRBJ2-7	CASRWTANSYEQYF
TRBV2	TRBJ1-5	CASSPGQYNQPQHF
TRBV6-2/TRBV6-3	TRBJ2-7	CASSYSLSSEQYF
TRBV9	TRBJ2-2	CASSVSITGETGELFF
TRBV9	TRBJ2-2	CASSLLEGTNTGELFF
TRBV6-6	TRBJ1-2	CASSSTRGPDGYTF
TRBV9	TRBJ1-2	CASSVGANYGYTF
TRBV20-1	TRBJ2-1	CSATLERGQFF
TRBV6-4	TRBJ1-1	CASSRELNTEAFF
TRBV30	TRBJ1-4	CAWSRYGEKLFF
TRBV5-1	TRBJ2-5	CASSSKQGSETQYF
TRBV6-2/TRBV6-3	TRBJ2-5	CASSYSGQRGSGTQYF
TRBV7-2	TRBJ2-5	CASSRDRGQETQYF
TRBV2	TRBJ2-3	CASSFPRWSGDASTDTQYF
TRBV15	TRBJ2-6	CATNGGRTSGANVLTF
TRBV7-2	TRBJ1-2	CASSLDARGYTF
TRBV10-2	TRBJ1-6	CASSDRNLGDSPLHF
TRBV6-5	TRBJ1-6	CASSYSGQGYNSPLHF
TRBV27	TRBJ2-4	CASSLLVVTNF
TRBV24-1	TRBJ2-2	CATSDPTEDRGRGGELFF
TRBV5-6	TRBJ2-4	CASSKRQGTKNIQYF